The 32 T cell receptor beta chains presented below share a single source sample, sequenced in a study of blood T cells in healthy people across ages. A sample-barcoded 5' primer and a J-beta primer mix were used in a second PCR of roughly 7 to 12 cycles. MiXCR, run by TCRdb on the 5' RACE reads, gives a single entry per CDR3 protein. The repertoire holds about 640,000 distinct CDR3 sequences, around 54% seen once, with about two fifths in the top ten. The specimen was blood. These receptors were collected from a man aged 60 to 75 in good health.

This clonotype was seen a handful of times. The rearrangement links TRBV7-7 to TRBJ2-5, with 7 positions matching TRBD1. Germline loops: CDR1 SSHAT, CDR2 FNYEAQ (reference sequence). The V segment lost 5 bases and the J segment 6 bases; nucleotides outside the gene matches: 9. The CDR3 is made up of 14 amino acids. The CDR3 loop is CASSPPGTEKTQYF. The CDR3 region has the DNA TGTGCCAGCAGCCCGCCCGGGACAGAGAAGACCCAGTACTTC.

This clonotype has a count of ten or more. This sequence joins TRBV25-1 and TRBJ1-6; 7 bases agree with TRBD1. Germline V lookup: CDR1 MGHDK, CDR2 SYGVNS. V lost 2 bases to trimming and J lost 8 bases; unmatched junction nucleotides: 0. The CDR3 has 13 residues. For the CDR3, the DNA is TGTGCCAGCAGTGAAGACAGGGATTCACCCCTCCACTTT. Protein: CASSEDRDSPLHF.

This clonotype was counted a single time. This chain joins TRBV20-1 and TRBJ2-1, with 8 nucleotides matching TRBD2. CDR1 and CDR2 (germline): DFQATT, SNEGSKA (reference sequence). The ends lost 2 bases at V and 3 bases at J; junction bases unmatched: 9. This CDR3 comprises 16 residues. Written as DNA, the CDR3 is TGCAGTGCTAGACAGGCCCGGGGGGGGGACTACAATGAGCAGTTCTTC. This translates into CSARQARGGDYNEQFF.

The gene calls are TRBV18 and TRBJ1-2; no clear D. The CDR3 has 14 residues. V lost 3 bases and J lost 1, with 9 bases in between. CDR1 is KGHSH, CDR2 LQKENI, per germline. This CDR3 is CASSPGRDNYGYTF. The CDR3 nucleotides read TGTGCCAGCTCACCCGGACGGGATAACTATGGCTACACCTTC. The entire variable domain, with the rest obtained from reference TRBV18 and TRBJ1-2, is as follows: NAGVMQNPRHLVRRRGQEARLRCSPMKGHSHVYWYRQLPEEGLKFMVYLQKENIIDESGMPKERFSAEFPKEGPSILRIQQVVRGDSAAYFCASSPGRDNYGYTFGSGTRLTVV.

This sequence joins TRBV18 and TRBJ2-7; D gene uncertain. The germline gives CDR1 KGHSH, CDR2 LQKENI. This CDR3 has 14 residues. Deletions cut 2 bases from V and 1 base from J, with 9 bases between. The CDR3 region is CASSPESSSYEQYF. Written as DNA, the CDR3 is TGTGCCAGCTCACCAGAGTCTTCGTCCTACGAGCAGTACTTC.

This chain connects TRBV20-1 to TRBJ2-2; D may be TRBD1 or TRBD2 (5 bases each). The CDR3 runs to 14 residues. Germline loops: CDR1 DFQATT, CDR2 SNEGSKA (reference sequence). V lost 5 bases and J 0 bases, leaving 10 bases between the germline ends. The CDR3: CSAPGTTNTGELFF. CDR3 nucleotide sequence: TGCAGTGCTCCCGGGACCACGAACACCGGGGAGCTGTTTTTT.

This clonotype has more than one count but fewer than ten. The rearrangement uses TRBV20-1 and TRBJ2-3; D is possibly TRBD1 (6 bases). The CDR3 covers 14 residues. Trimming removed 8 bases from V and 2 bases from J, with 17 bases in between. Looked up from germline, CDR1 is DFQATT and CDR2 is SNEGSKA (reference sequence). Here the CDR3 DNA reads TGCAGTCCCTCCCTGGGGGCTAACACAGATACGCAGTATTTT. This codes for CSPSLGANTDTQYF.

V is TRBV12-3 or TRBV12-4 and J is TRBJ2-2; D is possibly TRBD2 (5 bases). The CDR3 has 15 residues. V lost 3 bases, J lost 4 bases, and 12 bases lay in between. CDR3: CASSFAAAGTGELFF. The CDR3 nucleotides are TGTGCCAGCAGTTTCGCGGCGGCGGGCACCGGGGAGCTGTTTTTT.

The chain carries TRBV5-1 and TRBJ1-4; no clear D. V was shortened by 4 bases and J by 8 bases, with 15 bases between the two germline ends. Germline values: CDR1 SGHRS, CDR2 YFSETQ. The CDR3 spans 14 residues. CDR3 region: CASSPVGVGEKLFF. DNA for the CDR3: TGCGCCAGCAGCCCAGTCGGGGTGGGCGAAAAACTGTTTTTT.

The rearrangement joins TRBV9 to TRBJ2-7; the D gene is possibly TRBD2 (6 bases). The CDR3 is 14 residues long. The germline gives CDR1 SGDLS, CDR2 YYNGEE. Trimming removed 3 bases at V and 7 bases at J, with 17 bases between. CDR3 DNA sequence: TGTGCCAGCAGCGCGGTGGTTAAAGGAGGGGAGCAGTACTTC. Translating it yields CASSAVVKGGEQYF.

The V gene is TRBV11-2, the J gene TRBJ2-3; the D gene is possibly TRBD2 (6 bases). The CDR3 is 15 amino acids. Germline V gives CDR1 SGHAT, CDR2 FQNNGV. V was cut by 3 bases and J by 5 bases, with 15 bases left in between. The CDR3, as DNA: TGTGCCAGCAGCTTGGGGGGAACTAGGGGAGATACGCAGTATTTT. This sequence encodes CASSLGGTRGDTQYF.

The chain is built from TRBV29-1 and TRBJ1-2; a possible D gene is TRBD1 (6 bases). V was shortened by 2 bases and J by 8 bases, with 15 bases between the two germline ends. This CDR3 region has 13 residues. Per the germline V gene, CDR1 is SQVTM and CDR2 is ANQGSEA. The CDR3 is CSVEPSQGSGYTF. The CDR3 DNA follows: TGCAGCGTTGAACCCTCACAGGGTTCAGGCTACACCTTC.

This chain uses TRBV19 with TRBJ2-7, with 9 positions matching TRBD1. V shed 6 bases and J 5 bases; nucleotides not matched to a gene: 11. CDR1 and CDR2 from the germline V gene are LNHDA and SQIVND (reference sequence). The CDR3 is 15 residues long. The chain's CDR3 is CASRTGQGLGNEQYF. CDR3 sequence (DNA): TGTGCCAGTAGAACGGGACAGGGTTTGGGGAACGAGCAGTACTTC.

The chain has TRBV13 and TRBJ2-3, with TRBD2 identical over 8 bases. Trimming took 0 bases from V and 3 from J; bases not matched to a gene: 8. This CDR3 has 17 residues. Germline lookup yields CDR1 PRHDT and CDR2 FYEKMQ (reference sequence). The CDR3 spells CASSLGRGGPVTDTQYF. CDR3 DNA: TGTGCCAGCAGCTTAGGACGGGGGGGCCCGGTGACAGATACGCAGTATTTT. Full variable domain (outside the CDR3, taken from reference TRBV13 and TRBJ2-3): AAGVIQSPRHLIKEKRETATLKCYPIPRHDTVYWYQQGPGQDPQFLISFYEKMQSDKGSIPDRFSAQQFSDYHSELNMSSLELGDSALYFCASSLGRGGPVTDTQYFGPGTRLTVL.

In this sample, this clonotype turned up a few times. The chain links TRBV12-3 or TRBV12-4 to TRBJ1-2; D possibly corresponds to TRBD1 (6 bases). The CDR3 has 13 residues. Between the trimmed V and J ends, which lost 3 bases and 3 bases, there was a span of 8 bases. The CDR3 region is CASSFGQHYGYTF. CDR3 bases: TGTGCCAGCAGTTTTGGACAGCACTATGGCTACACCTTC.

As DNA, the CDR3 is TGCAGCCCACAGGGCCCCAGCTCCTACGAGCAGTACTTC. The encoded protein is CSPQGPSSYEQYF. V and J are TRBV20-1 and TRBJ2-7, with D possibly being TRBD1 (6 bases). The CDR3 has 13 amino acids. CDR1 and CDR2 from the germline V gene are DFQATT and SNEGSKA (reference sequence).

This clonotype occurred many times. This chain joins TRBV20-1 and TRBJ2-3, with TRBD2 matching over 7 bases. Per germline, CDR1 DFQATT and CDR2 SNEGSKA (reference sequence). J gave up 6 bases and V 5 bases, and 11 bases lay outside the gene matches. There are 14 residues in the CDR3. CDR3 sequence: CSAAGVTRGDTQYF. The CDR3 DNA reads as TGCAGTGCTGCGGGGGTGACGCGGGGGGATACGCAGTATTTT.

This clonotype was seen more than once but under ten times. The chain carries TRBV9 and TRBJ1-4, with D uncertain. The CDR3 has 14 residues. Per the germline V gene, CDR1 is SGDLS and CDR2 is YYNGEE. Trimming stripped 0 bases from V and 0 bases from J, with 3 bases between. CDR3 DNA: TGTGCCAGCAGCGTAGCCGCAACTAATGAAAAACTGTTTTTT. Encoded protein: CASSVAATNEKLFF.

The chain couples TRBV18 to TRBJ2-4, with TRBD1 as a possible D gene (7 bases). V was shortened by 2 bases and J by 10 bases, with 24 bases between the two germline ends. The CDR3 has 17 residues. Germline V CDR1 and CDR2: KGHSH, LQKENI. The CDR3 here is CASSPTGAGPIPGIQYF. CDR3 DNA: TGTGCCAGCTCACCAACAGGGGCGGGGCCCATCCCGGGTATTCAGTACTTC.

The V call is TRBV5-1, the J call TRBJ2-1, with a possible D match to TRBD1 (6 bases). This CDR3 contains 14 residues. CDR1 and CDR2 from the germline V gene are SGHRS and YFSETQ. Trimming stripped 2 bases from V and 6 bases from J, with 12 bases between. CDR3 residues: CASSFDQGFNEQFF. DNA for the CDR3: TGCGCCAGCAGCTTTGACCAGGGGTTCAATGAGCAGTTCTTC.

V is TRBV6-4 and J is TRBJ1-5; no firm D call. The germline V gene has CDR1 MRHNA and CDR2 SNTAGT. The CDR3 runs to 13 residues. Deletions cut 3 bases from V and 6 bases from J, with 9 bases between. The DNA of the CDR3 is TGTGCCAGCAGTGATTTTGACGGTCAGCCCCAGCATTTT. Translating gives CASSDFDGQPQHF.

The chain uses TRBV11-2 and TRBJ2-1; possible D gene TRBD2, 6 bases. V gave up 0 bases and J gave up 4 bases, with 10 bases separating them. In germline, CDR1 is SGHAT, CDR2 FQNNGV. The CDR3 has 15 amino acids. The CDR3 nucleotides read TGTGCCAGCAGCTTAGAGGGCGGGGCATACAATGAGCAGTTCTTC. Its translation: CASSLEGGAYNEQFF.

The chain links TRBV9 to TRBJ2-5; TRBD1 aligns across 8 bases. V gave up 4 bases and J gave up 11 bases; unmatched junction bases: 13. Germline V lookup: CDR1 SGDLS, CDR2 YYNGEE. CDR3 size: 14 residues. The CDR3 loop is CASSPGTGQGEQYF. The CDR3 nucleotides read TGTGCCAGCAGCCCTGGGACAGGCCAGGGTGAGCAGTACTTC.

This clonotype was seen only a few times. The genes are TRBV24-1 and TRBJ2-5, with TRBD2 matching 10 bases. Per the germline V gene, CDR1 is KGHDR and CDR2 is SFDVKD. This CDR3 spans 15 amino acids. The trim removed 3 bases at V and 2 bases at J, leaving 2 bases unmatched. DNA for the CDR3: TGTGCCACCAGTGATCCTAGCGGGGGACAAGAGACCCAGTACTTC. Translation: CATSDPSGGQETQYF.

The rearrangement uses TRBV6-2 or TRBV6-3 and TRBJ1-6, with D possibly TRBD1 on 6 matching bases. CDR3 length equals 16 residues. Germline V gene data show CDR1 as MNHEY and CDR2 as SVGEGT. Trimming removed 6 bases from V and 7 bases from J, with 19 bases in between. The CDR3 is CASRPSQGRGNSPLHF. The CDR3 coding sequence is TGTGCCAGCAGGCCGTCACAGGGACGGGGAAATTCACCCCTCCACTTT.

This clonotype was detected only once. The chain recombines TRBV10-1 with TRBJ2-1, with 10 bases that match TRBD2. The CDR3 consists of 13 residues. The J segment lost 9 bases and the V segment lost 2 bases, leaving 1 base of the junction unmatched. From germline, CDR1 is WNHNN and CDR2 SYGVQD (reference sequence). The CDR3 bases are TGCGCCAGCAGTGAGAGGACTAGCGGTGAGCAGTTCTTC. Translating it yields CASSERTSGEQFF.

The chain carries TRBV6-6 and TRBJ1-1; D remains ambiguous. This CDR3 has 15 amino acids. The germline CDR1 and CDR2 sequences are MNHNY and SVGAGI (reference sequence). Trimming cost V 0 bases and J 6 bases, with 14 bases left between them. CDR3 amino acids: CASSYSIGGKAEAFF. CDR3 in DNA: TGTGCCAGCAGTTACTCGATAGGAGGGAAGGCTGAAGCTTTCTTT.

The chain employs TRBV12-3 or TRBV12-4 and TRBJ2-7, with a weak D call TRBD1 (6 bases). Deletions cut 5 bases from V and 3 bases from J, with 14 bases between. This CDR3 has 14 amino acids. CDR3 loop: CASSLRQELYEQYF. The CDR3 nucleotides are TGTGCCAGCAGTCTCCGACAGGAACTCTACGAGCAGTACTTC.

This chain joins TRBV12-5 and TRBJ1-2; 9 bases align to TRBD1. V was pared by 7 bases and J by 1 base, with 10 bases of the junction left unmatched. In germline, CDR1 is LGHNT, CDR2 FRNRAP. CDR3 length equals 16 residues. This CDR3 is CASAPGTGRFNYGYTF. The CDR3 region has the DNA TGTGCTAGTGCCCCCGGGACAGGGCGATTTAACTATGGCTACACCTTC. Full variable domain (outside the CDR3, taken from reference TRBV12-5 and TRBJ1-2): DARVTQTPRHKVTEMGQEVTMRCQPILGHNTVFWYRQTMMQGLELLAYFRNRAPLDDSGMPKDRFSAEMPDATLATLKIQPSEPRDSAVYFCASAPGTGRFNYGYTFGSGTRLTVV.

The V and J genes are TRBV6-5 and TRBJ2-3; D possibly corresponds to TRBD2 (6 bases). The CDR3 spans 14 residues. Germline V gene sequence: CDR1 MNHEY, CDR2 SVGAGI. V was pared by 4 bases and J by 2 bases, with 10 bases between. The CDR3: CASSSRTTTDTQYF. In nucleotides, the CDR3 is TGTGCCAGCAGTTCCAGGACTACCACAGATACGCAGTATTTT.

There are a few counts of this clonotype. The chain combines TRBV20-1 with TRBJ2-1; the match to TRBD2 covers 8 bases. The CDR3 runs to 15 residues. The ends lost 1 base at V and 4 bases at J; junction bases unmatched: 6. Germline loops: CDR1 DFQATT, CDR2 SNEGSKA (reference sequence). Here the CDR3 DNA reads TGCAGTGCTAGAGTCCCGGGGGGGCCTTACAATGAGCAGTTCTTC. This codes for CSARVPGGPYNEQFF.

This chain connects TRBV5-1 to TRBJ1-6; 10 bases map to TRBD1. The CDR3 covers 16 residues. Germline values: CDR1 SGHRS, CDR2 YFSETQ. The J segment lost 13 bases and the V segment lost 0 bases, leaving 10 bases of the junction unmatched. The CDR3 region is CASSLAVGQGSTPLHF. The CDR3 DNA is TGCGCCAGCAGCTTGGCCGTGGGACAGGGGTCCACCCCCCTCCACTTT.